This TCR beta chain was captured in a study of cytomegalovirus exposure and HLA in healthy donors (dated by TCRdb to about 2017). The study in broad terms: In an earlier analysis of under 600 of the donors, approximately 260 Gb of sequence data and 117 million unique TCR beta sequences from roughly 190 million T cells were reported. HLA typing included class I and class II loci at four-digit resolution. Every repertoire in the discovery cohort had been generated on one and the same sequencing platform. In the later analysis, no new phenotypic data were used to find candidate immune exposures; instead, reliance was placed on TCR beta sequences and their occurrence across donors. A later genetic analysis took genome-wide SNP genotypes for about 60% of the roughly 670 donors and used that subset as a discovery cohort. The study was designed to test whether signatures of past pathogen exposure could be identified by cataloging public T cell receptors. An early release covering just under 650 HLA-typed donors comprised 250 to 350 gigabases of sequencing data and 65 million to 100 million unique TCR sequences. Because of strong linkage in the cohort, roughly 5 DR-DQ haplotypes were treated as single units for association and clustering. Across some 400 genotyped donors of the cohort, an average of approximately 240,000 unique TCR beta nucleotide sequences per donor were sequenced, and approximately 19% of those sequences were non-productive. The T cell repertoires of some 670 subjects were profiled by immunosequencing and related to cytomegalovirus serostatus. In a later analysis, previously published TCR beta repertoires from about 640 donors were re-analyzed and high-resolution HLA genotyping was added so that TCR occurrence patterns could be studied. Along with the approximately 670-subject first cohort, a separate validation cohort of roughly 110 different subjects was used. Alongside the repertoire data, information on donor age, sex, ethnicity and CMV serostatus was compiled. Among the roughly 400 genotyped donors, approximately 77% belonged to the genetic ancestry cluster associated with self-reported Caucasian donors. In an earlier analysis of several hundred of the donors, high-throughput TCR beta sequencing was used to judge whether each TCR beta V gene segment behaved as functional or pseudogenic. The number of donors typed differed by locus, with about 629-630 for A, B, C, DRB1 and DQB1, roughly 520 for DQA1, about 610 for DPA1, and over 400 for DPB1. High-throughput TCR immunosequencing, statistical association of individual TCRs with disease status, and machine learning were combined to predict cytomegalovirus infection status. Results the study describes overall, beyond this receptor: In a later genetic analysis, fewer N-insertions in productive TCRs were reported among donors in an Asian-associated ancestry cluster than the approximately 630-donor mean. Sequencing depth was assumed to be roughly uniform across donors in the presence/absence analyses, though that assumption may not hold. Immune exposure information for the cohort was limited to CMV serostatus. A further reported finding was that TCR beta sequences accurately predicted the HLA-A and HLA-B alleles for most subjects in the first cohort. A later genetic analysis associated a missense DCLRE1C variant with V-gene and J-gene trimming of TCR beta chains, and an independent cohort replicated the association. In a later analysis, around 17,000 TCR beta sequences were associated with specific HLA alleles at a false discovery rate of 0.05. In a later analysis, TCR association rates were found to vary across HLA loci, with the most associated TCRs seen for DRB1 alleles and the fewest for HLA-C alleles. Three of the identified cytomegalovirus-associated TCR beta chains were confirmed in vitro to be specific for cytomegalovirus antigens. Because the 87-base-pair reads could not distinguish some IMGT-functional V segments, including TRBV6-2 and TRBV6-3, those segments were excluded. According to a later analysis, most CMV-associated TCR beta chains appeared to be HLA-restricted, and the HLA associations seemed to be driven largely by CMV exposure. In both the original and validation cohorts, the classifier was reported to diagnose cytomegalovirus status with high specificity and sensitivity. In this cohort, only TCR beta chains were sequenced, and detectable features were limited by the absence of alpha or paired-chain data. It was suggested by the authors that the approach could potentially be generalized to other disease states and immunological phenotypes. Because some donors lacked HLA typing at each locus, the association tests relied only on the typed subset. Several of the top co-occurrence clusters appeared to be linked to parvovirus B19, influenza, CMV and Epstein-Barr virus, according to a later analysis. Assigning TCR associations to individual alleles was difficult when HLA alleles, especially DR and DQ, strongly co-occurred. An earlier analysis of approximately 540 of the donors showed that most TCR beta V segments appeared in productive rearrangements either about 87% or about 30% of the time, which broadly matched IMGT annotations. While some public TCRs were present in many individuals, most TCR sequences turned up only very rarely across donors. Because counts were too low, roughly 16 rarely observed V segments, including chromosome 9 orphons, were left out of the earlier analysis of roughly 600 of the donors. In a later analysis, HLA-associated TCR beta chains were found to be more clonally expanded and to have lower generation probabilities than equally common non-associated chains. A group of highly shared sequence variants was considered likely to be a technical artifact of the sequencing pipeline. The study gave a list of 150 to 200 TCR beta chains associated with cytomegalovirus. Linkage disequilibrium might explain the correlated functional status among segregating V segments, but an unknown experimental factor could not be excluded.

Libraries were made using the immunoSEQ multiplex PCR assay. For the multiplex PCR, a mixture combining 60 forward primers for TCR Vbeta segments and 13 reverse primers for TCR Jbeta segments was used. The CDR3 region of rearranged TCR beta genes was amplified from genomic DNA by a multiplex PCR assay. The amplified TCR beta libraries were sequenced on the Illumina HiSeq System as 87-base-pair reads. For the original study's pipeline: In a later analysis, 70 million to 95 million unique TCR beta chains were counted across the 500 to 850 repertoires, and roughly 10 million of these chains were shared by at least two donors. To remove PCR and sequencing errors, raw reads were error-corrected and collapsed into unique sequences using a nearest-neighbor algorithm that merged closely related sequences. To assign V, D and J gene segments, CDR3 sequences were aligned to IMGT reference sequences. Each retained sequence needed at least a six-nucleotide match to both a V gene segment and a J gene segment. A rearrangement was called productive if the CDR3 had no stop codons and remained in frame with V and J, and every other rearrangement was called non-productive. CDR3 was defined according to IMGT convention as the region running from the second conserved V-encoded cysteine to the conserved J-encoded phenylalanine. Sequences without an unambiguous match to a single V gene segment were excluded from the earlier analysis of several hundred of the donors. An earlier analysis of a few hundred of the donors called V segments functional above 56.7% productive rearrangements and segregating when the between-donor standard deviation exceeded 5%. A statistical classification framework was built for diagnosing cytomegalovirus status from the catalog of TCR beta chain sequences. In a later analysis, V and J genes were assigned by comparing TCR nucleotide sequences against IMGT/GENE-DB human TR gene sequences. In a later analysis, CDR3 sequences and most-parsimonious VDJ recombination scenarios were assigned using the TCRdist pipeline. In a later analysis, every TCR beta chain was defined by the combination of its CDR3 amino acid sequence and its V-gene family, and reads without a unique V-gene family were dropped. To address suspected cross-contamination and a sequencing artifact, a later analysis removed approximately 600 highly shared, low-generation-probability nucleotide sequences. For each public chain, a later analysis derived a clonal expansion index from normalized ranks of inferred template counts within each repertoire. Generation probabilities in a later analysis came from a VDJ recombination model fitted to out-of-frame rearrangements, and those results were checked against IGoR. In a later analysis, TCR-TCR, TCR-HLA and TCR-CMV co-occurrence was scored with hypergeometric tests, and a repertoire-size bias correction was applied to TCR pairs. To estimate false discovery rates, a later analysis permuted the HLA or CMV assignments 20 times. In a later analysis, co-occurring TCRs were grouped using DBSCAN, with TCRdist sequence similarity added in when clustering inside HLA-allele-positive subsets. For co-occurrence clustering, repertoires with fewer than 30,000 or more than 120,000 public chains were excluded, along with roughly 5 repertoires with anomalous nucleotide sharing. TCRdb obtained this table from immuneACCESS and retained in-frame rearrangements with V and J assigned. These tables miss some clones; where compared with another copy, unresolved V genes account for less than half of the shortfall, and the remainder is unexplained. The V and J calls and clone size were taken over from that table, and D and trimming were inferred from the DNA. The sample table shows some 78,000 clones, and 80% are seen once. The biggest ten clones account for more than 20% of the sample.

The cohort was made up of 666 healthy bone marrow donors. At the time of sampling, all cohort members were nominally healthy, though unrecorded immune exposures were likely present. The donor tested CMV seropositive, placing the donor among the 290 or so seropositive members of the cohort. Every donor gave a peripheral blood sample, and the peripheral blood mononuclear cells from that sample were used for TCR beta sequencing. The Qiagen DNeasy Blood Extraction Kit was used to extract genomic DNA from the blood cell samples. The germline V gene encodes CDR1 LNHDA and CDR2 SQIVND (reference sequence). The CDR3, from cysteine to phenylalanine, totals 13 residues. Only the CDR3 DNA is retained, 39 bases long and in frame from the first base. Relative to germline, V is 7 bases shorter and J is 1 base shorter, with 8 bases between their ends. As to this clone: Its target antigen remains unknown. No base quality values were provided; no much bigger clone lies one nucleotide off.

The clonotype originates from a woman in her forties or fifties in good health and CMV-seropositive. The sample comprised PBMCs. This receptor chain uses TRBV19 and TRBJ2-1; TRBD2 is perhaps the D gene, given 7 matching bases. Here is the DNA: TGTGCCAGTAAGGGGGGGTCCTACAATGAGCAGTTCTTC. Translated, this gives CASKGGSYNEQFF.